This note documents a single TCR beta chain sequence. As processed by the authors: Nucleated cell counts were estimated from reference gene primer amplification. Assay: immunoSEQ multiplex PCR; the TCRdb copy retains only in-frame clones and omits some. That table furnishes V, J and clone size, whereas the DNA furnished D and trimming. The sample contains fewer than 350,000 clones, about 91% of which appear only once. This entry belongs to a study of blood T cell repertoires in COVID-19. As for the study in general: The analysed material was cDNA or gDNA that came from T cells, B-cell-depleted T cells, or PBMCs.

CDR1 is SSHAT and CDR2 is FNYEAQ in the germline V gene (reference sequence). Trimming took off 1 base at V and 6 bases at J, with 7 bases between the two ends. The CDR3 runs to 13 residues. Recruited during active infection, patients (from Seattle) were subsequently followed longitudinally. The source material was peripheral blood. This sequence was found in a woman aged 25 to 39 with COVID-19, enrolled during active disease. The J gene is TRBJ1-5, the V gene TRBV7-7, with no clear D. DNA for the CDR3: TGTGCCAGCAGCTTAGATAGAGGTCAGCCCCAGCATTTT. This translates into CASSLDRGQPQHF.